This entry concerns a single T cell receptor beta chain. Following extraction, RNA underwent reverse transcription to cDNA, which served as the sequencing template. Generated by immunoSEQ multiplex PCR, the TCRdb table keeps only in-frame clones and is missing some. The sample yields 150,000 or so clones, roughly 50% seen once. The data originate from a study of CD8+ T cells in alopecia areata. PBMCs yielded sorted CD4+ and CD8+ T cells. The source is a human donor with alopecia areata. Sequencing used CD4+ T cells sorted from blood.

CDR3: CSVQSRGAADTQYF. DNA for the CDR3: TGCAGCGTTCAAAGCCGGGGGGCGGCAGATACGCAGTATTTT. The chain joins TRBV29-1 to TRBJ2-3, with D maybe TRBD2 (7 bases). CDR1 is SQVTM, CDR2 ANQGSEA, per germline. V lost 5 bases, J lost 4 bases, and 16 bases lay in between. CDR3 length: 14 amino acids.